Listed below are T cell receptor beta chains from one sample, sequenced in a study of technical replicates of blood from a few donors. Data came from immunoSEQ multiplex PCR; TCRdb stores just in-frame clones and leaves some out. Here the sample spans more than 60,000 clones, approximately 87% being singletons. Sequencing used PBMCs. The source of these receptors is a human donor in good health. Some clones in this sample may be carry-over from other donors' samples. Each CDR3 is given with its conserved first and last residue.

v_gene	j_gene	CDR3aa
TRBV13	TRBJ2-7	CASSPPWAVTGPTREQYF
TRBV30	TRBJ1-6	CAWSMGRQGNSPLHF
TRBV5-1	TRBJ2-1	CASSVGLAGGVLDNEQFF
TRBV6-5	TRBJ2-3	CASGSGRTRDTQYF
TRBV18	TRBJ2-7	CASSPRRDSYEQYF
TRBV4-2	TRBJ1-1	CASSQTVNTEAFF
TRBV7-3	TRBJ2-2	CASSLTRPSGRASTTTGELFF
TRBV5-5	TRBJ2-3	CASSWALSTDTQYF
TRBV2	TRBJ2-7	CASSEGQAPGEQYF
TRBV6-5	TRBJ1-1	CASQSGLMNTEAFF
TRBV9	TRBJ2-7	CASSVALGYSYEQYF
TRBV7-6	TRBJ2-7	CASSPRLAGGSPEQYF
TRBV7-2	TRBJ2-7	CASSSAIGRLGEQYF
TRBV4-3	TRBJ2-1	CASSQVAGGEFEQFF
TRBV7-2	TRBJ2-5	CASSPEYGGGPLRETQYF
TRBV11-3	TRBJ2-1	CASSLSRFGTPGNEQFF
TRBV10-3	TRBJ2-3	CAISASTDTQYF
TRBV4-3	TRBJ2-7	CASSPGLHYEQYF
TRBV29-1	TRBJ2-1	CSVDGMGGSGIPYNEQFF
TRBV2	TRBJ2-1	CASTGSGRNSYNEQFF
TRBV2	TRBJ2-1	CASSDGREFF
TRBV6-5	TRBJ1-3	CASGQGASGNTIYF
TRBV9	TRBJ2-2	CASSPRGLLNTGELFF
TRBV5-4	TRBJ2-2	CASSPELGAHRTGELFF
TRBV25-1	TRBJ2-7	CASSDISGGWRLVEQYF
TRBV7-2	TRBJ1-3	CASSLGQGAGNTIYF
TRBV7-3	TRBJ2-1	CASSPGTSRAEQFF
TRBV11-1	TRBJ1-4	CASSLQGGANEKLFF
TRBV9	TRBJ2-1	CASSARGDRDSEQFF
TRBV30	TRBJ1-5	CAWNTGFGQPQHF
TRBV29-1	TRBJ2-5	CSVATGGRETQYF
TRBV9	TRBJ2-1	CASSSRRGQGDNEQFF
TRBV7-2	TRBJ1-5	CASSWTGKWPQHF
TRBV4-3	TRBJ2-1	CASSQEPTGMQYEQFF
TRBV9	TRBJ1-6	CASSTLEGLGSPLHF
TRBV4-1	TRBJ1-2	CASSQGGSNYGYTF
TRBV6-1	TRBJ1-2	CASSEAGRQSGYTF
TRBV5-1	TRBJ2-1	CASSSIPGLAGSDRFF
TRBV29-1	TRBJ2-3	CSVGNSGRGTQYF
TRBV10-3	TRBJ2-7	CAISDHTGGHEQYF
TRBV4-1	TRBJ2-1	CASSQEGTRITEQFF
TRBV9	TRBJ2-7	CASSVEPGGLYEQYF
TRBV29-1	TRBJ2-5	CSGGLAGGPGETQYF
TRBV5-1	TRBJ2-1	CASSLHSGGAHNEQFF
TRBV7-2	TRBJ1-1	CASSLQETGRFVTEAFF
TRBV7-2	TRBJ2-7	CASSPGGTGSYEQYF
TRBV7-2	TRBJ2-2	CASSSPQANTGELFF
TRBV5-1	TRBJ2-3	CASTRNQGNPTDTQYF
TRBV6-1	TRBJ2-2	CASSEAGKNTGELFF
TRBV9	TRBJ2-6	CASSVVTGGSGANVLTF
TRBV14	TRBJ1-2	CASSHPSRYSYGYTF